The 14 T cell receptor beta chains below come from one sample, sequenced in a study of Graves' ophthalmopathy and Graves' hyperthyroidism. Transcripts of RNA were the source for amplifying TCR beta CDR3 regions. Scientists carried out first-round RT-PCR using HTBI primers and then a second-round multiplex PCR. TCRdb re-called the multiplex PCR reads through MiXCR, storing one row per CDR3 protein. The sample lists more than 1,000,000 distinct CDR3 sequences; about 36% were seen once. The sequenced sample consisted of peripheral blood or thyroid tissue (not recorded which). The origin of the receptors is an adult man with Graves' hyperthyroidism.

This clonotype was recorded once. It may be a read error: a sequence one base away is much more abundant. The chain uses TRBV29-1 and TRBJ1-1; TRBD1 is a possible D gene (6 bases). CDR1 SQVTM and CDR2 ANQGSEA come from the germline V gene. The CDR3 runs to 14 residues. The CDR3 DNA sequence: TGCGGCGTTGAAGGTGGCAGGGGATACACTGAAGCTTTCTTT. Protein: CGVEGGRGYTEAFF.

This clonotype was recorded once. This could be a read error, since a much larger clone is one nucleotide away. The rearrangement uses TRBV25-1 and TRBJ1-4; D is undetermined. The germline V and J ends were trimmed by 5 bases and 8 bases, with 12 bases remaining between them. The CDR3 is 13 amino acids. Germline CDR1 reads MGHDK; CDR2 reads SYGVNS. The CDR3 nucleotides are TGTGCCAGCAGTTCAGCGATGCGGGAAAAACTGTTTTTT. Protein product: CASSSAMREKLFF.

This clonotype was picked up many times. The rearrangement uses TRBV5-6 and TRBJ2-7; the match to TRBD1 covers 9 bases. V dropped 7 bases and J dropped 5; count of bases not matched to a gene: 7. The germline CDR1 and CDR2 sequences are SGHDT and YYEEEE. The CDR3 consists of 13 residues. DNA of the CDR3: TGTGCCAGCTACCCACAGGGGGCGGACGAGCAGTACTTC. Its translation: CASYPQGADEQYF.

This clonotype was seen many times. The CDR3 reads CASSTDRTSNQPQHF. The CDR3, as DNA: TGTGCCAGCAGCACCGACAGGACTAGCAATCAGCCCCAGCATTTT. V usage is TRBV6-5 and J usage is TRBJ1-5; possible D gene TRBD1, 6 bases. V gave up 6 bases and J gave up 0 bases, with 12 bases separating them. The length of the CDR3 is 15 residues. Germline V gene data show CDR1 as MNHEY and CDR2 as SVGAGI.

On this clonotype: The junction and the germline gene differ at one end; a read error may be behind it. CDR3 sequence: CASSVRTSSYEQYF. DNA of the CDR3: TGTGCCAGCAGTGTAAGGACGAGCTCCTACGAACAGTACTTC. V usage is TRBV6-5 and J usage is TRBJ2-7; D not certain. Germline-derived CDR1 and CDR2 are MNHEY and SVGAGI. The CDR3 covers 14 residues.

This clonotype was seen ten or more times. The conserved closing phenylalanine or tryptophan is absent in this CDR3, likely reflecting a read error. No DNA is shown, since the ends of the CDR3 on it are uncertain; the CDR3 is the one TCRdb lists. This chain's CDR3 is CASSSGVPG. The chain couples TRBV5-1 to TRBJ1-1. Both ends counted, the CDR3 spans 9 residues. The germline gives CDR1 SGHRS, CDR2 YFSETQ.

On this clonotype itself: This may come from a read error, since a much larger clone is one base off. Lacking the conserved final phenylalanine or tryptophan, this CDR3 likely reflects a read error. The rearrangement uses TRBV7-2 and TRBJ1-3, with D unclear. Trimming stripped 2 bases from V and 0 bases from J, with 11 bases between. This CDR3 region has 16 residues. Per germline, CDR1 SGHTA and CDR2 FQGNSA. The CDR3 DNA follows: TGTGCCAGCAGCTTACTCCGGGTTGACTCTGGAAACACCATATATTCT. Translation gives CASSLLRVDSGNTIYS.

This clonotype was picked up many times. V gene TRBV5-5 combines with J gene TRBJ1-1, with D uncertain. Germline CDR1 is SGHKS and CDR2 is YYEKEE (reference sequence). Trimming stripped 4 bases from V and 0 bases from J, with 10 bases between. This CDR3 is built from 14 residues. The CDR3 bases are TGTGCCAGCAGCCCCCGACTGATGAACACTGAAGCTTTCTTT. It yields the protein CASSPRLMNTEAFF.

As for this clonotype: A clone one base away is much larger, so this may be a read error. This chain links TRBV7-2 with TRBJ2-7, with 9 bases lining up with TRBD1. The CDR3 consists of 14 residues. CDR1 and CDR2 (germline): SGHTA, FQGNSA. The CDR3 DNA reads TGTGTCAGCAGCCCATGGGACAGGGCTGGGGAGCAGTACTTC. Amino acid sequence: CVSSPWDRAGEQYF.

Many counts were recorded for this clonotype. The chain uses TRBV15 and TRBJ2-7; 10 bases agree with TRBD1. The germline V gene encodes CDR1 LNHNV and CDR2 YYDKDF (reference sequence). The trim removed 5 bases at V and 4 bases at J, leaving 11 bases unmatched. The CDR3 contains 16 residues. For the CDR3, the DNA is TGTGCCACCAGCGCACCCCGGGACAGGGGTTTTTACGAGCAGTACTTC. It encodes CATSAPRDRGFYEQYF.

The table lists this clonotype with many counts. The genes are TRBV2 and TRBJ1-4; D is uncertain. Trimming pared 5 bases from V and 8 bases from J, leaving 15 bases between. Germline-derived CDR1 and CDR2 are SNHLY and FYNNEI. The CDR3 covers 14 residues. CDR3 nucleotide sequence: TGTGCCAGCAGTACCGGGTCCGTGGGAGAAAAACTGTTTTTT. Translating it yields CASSTGSVGEKLFF.

As regards this clonotype: This may stem from a read error, because a much larger clone lies one nucleotide away. The chain uses TRBV20-1 and TRBJ2-5, with 7 bases fitting TRBD2. This CDR3 region has 13 residues. CDR1 and CDR2 from the germline V gene are DFQATT and SNEGSKA (reference sequence). V shed 6 bases and J 5 bases; nucleotides not matched to a gene: 9. Written as DNA, the CDR3 is TGCAGTGCCACCTTTAGGGAGGGGGAGACCCAGTACTTC. Residues: CSATFREGETQYF.

This sequence joins TRBV10-3 and TRBJ2-7; 13 bases line up with TRBD2. CDR1 and CDR2 (germline): ENHRY, SYGVKD. The J segment lost 5 bases and the V segment lost 3 bases, leaving 7 bases of the junction unmatched. This CDR3 has 16 residues. CDR3 nucleotides: TGTGCCATCAGTGACTGGACTAGCGGGGGAGGAGACGAGCAGTACTTC. This sequence encodes CAISDWTSGGGDEQYF.

At least ten counts were recorded for this clonotype. The V call is TRBV2, the J call TRBJ2-5, with a tentative D call TRBD1 (6 bases). The CDR3 is 14 residues long. Between the trimmed V and J ends, which lost 6 bases and 0 bases, there was a span of 11 bases. The germline gives CDR1 SNHLY, CDR2 FYNNEI. The CDR3 reads CASRDGQYQETQYF. DNA for the CDR3: TGTGCCAGCAGAGACGGACAGTACCAAGAGACCCAGTACTTC. The variable domain in full, with the rest retrieved from reference TRBV2 and TRBJ2-5, is EPEVTQTPSHQVTQMGQEVILRCVPISNHLYFYWYRQILGQKVEFLVSFYNNEISEKSEIFDDQFSVERPDGSNFTLKIRSTKLEDSAMYFCASRDGQYQETQYFGPGTRLLVL.